The 31 T cell receptor beta chains below all came from one sample that was sequenced in a study of blood T cell repertoires in COVID-19. The protocol was immunoSEQ multiplex PCR, while the TCRdb copy is restricted to in-frame clones and leaves out a portion. The sample records hundreds of thousands of clones, nearly 90% being singletons. Sequenced material: peripheral blood. The receptors here all came from a young man with active or convalescent COVID-19.

V usage is TRBV7-3 and J usage is TRBJ2-1, with D uncertain. The CDR3 has 13 residues. Trimming pared 1 base from V and 10 bases from J, leaving 11 bases between. Germline lookup yields CDR1 SGHTA and CDR2 FQGTGA. CDR3 region: CASSLSGAGEQFF. The CDR3 nucleotides are TGTGCCAGCAGCTTAAGTGGAGCCGGAGAGCAGTTCTTC.

The chain uses TRBV4-3 and TRBJ1-2; D unresolved. The germline V gene encodes CDR1 LGHNA and CDR2 YSLEER. V was trimmed by 4 bases and J by 5 bases, leaving 17 bases between them. This CDR3 has 15 amino acids. This CDR3 is CASSLLRDSPYGYTF. CDR3 coding DNA: TGCGCCAGCAGCCTATTACGGGATTCCCCTTATGGCTACACCTTC.

V gene TRBV28 combines with J gene TRBJ2-3; TRBD2 aligns across 7 bases. This CDR3 spans 12 amino acids. V lost 4 bases and J lost 13; bases outside the gene matches: 8. Looked up from germline, CDR1 is MDHEN and CDR2 is SYDVKM. The DNA for the CDR3 is TGTGCCAGCAGTTCTGGGACTACCCCGAAGTATTTT. Protein: CASSSGTTPKYF.

The V call is TRBV7-9, the J call TRBJ1-2, with 12 bases fitting TRBD1. The germline V gene has CDR1 SEHNR and CDR2 FQNEAQ (reference sequence). The J segment lost 4 bases and the V segment lost 1 base, leaving 10 bases of the junction unmatched. This CDR3 spans 18 amino acids. CDR3 coding DNA: TGTGCCAGCAGCTTAGAAGGGACAGGGGGCGCGTCGAGCTATGGCTACACCTTC. Protein: CASSLEGTGGASSYGYTF.

V and J are TRBV2 and TRBJ1-4; D gene unclear. The CDR3 consists of 14 residues. The germline V gene has CDR1 SNHLY and CDR2 FYNNEI. V was cut by 6 bases and J by 0 bases, with 8 bases left in between. The CDR3, as DNA: TGTGCCAGCAGGCAGTATGCAACTAATGAAAAACTGTTTTTT. Amino acids: CASRQYATNEKLFF.

The chain has TRBV7-9 and TRBJ2-1; D not resolved. Trimming removed 5 bases from V and 8 bases from J, with 10 bases in between. Germline V gene lookup returns CDR1 SEHNR and CDR2 FQNEAQ (reference sequence). There are 12 residues in the CDR3. The CDR3 loop is CASSRTSDEQFF. Here the CDR3 DNA reads TGTGCCAGCAGCAGAACTTCGGATGAGCAGTTCTTC.

The rearrangement joins TRBV28 to TRBJ2-4; no reliable D call. The CDR3 is 13 residues long. CDR1 MDHEN and CDR2 SYDVKM come from the germline V gene. V lost 4 bases to trimming and J lost 0 bases, with 4 bases between them. The CDR3 nucleotides are TGTGCCAGCAGTTACTTAGCCAAAAACATTCAGTACTTC. Protein: CASSYLAKNIQYF.

The chain joins TRBV3-1 (or the pseudogene TRBV3-2) to TRBJ2-4; 7 positions agree with TRBD2. CDR1 is LGHDT, CDR2 YNNKEL, per germline (reference sequence). The CDR3 totals 19 residues. V was pared by 4 bases and J by 1 base, with 16 bases of the junction left unmatched. The CDR3 DNA sequence: TGTGCCAGCAGCCCCCGGGCGGGAGTTAGGATTGATGCCAAAAACATTCAGTACTTC. Its protein is CASSPRAGVRIDAKNIQYF.

This rearrangement joins TRBV6-8 to TRBJ2-7; 7 nucleotides match TRBD1. Germline CDR1 and CDR2: MNHGY and SAAAGT. This CDR3 has 13 residues. V was clipped by 4 bases and J by 6 bases; unmatched bases: 6. CDR3 nucleotides: TGTGCCAGCAGTTCTCCCAACAGGGGCGAGCAGTACTTC. Its protein product is CASSSPNRGEQYF.

In this sample, this clone turned up a few times. The chain couples TRBV18 to TRBJ1-5; D not certain. The ends were cut back, 4 bases at V and 5 bases at J, with 9 bases in the middle. CDR3 length: 13 residues. Germline V lookup: CDR1 KGHSH, CDR2 LQKENI. CDR3 in amino acids: CASSLGRDQPQHF. CDR3 nucleotide sequence: TGTGCCAGCTCACTTGGGCGGGATCAGCCCCAGCATTTT.

The chain is built from TRBV9 and TRBJ2-2; no clear D. The CDR3 is made up of 14 amino acids. The V and J ends lost 0 bases and 2 bases respectively, with 5 bases between them. The V gene's germline CDR1 is SGDLS and CDR2 YYNGEE. In DNA, the CDR3 is TGTGCCAGCAGCGTAGCTAGAAACACCGGGGAGCTGTTTTTT. Translating gives CASSVARNTGELFF.

The V call is TRBV2, the J call TRBJ1-5; 7 nucleotides agree with TRBD1. The CDR3 has 14 residues. Germline V gives CDR1 SNHLY, CDR2 FYNNEI. The trim removed 8 bases at V and 6 bases at J, leaving 10 bases unmatched. As DNA, the CDR3 is TGTGCCAGCGTGGGGAGACAGGGCAGTCAGCCCCAGCATTTT. Translation: CASVGRQGSQPQHF.

V usage is TRBV18 and J usage is TRBJ2-1; D is ambiguous. CDR1 and CDR2 (germline): KGHSH, LQKENI. V was trimmed by 6 bases and J by 1 base, leaving 16 bases between them. The CDR3 runs to 16 residues. CDR3 bases: TGTGCCAGCTCTGCCTATTCCGAAGCTTCCTACAATGAGCAGTTCTTC. Its protein is CASSAYSEASYNEQFF.

The V gene is TRBV3-1 (or the pseudogene TRBV3-2), the J gene TRBJ1-3; D gene uncertain. Germline V CDR1 and CDR2: LGHDT, YNNKEL (reference sequence). The CDR3 covers 14 residues. V shed 2 bases and J shed 2 bases, with 7 bases lying between them. CDR3 loop: CASSQKLAGNTIYF. CDR3 bases: TGTGCCAGCAGCCAAAAACTGGCTGGAAACACCATATATTTT.

The chain is built from TRBV3-1 (or the pseudogene TRBV3-2) and TRBJ2-4, with D possibly TRBD1 on 5 matching bases. Germline V gene lookup returns CDR1 LGHDT and CDR2 YNNKEL (reference sequence). This CDR3 is built from 16 residues. Between the trimmed V and J ends, which lost 2 bases and 0 bases, there was a span of 11 bases. The CDR3 spells CASSQSRALAKNIQYF. The CDR3 nucleotides are TGTGCCAGCAGCCAAAGCAGGGCCCTAGCCAAAAACATTCAGTACTTC.

The chain uses TRBV7-8 and TRBJ2-1, with 11 bases matching TRBD2. The CDR3 contains 19 residues. V lost 1 base, J lost 2 bases, and 10 bases stayed unmatched. Germline V CDR1 and CDR2: SGHVS, FQNEAQ. This chain's CDR3 is CASSLVPITSGGPYNEQFF. The CDR3 nucleotides are TGTGCCAGCAGCTTAGTACCAATAACTAGCGGGGGACCCTACAATGAGCAGTTCTTC.

The chain has TRBV2 and TRBJ2-3, with TRBD2 as a possible D gene (6 bases). The CDR3 is 16 residues long. In germline, CDR1 is SNHLY, CDR2 FYNNEI. Trimming removed 9 bases at V and 4 bases at J, with 23 bases between. CDR3 protein: CASDPRSERVPDTQYF. CDR3 coding DNA: TGTGCCAGTGACCCTAGGAGCGAGCGGGTCCCAGATACGCAGTATTTT.

This rearrangement joins TRBV3-1 (or the pseudogene TRBV3-2) to TRBJ2-3, with 7 bases that match TRBD2. V was pared by 3 bases and J by 2 bases, with 8 bases of the junction left unmatched. The CDR3 covers 16 residues. The germline V gene encodes CDR1 LGHDT and CDR2 YNNKEL (reference sequence). CDR3 sequence: CASSQRSGVITDTQYF. The CDR3 bases are TGTGCCAGCAGCCAGAGGAGCGGGGTCATCACAGATACGCAGTATTTT.

The V and J genes are TRBV9 and TRBJ2-3; TRBD2 is a possible D gene (6 bases). The V end lost 2 bases, the J end lost 4 bases, and 14 bases lay between the germline ends. Germline V gene sequence: CDR1 SGDLS, CDR2 YYNGEE. This CDR3 has 15 residues. CDR3 coding DNA: TGTGCCAGCAGCGTCTGGGGGGTATCCGCAGATACGCAGTATTTT. Its protein product is CASSVWGVSADTQYF.

V and J are TRBV30 and TRBJ1-6; D is perhaps TRBD1 (6 bases). The CDR3 runs to 12 residues. Germline CDR1 GTSNPN, CDR2 SVGIG (reference sequence). With 4 bases removed from V and 9 bases from J, the gap between germline ends came to 10 bases. CDR3 sequence: CAWMGRGSPLHF. CDR3 coding DNA: TGTGCCTGGATGGGCAGGGGTTCACCCCTCCACTTT.

This sequence joins TRBV2 and TRBJ2-3; maybe TRBD2 (6 bases). CDR3 size: 14 residues. CDR1 SNHLY and CDR2 FYNNEI come from the germline V gene. V lost 8 bases to trimming and J lost 4 bases, with 16 bases between them. CDR3 loop: CASQQAGGSDTQYF. The CDR3 DNA follows: TGTGCCAGCCAGCAAGCGGGTGGGTCAGATACGCAGTATTTT.

The chain uses TRBV10-1 and TRBJ1-1; 7 positions match TRBD1. The CDR3 totals 14 residues. Germline lookup yields CDR1 WNHNN and CDR2 SYGVQD (reference sequence). V was pared by 7 bases and J by 1 base, with 6 bases of the junction left unmatched. CDR3 sequence: CASTADRTNTEAFF. The CDR3, as DNA: TGCGCCAGCACTGCGGACAGGACGAACACTGAAGCTTTCTTT.

The chain couples TRBV9 to TRBJ2-1; TRBD1 agrees at 7 bases. The junction had 9 bases not matched to a gene; V was cut back by 0 bases and J by 3 bases. The CDR3 is 17 amino acids. CDR1 SGDLS and CDR2 YYNGEE come from the germline V gene. In DNA form, the CDR3 reads TGTGCCAGCAGCGTAGAACTCCGCCAGGGGGTCTACAATGAGCAGTTCTTC. Its translation is CASSVELRQGVYNEQFF.

This clone was recorded only once. The rearrangement uses TRBV5-6 and TRBJ2-1, with a weak D call TRBD1 (6 bases). V was trimmed by 3 bases and J by 9 bases, leaving 16 bases between them. The CDR3 is 14 amino acids. CDR1 is SGHDT, CDR2 YYEEEE, per germline. This CDR3 reads CASSSGGTMAEQFF. The DNA for the CDR3 is TGTGCCAGCAGCTCCGGTGGGACAATGGCTGAGCAGTTCTTC. Drawing the rest from reference TRBV5-6 and TRBJ2-1, the complete variable domain is DAGVTQSPTHLIKTRGQQVTLRCSPKSGHDTVSWYQQALGQGPQFIFQYYEEEERQRGNFPDRFSGHQFPNYSSELNVNALLLGDSALYLCASSSGGTMAEQFFGPGTRLTVL.

This clone was detected once. The V gene is TRBV28, the J gene TRBJ1-1; 9 nucleotides line up with TRBD1. The CDR3 runs to 12 residues. Germline loops: CDR1 MDHEN, CDR2 SYDVKM. With 3 bases clipped from V and 8 bases from J, the junction kept 1 base outside the gene matches. This CDR3 is CASSLTGGEAFF. For the CDR3, the DNA is TGTGCCAGCAGTTTGACAGGGGGGGAAGCTTTCTTT.

V usage is TRBV6-5 and J usage is TRBJ2-5; perhaps TRBD2 as D (5 bases). With 6 bases removed from V and 3 bases from J, the gap between germline ends came to 14 bases. Germline values: CDR1 MNHEY, CDR2 SVGAGI. The CDR3 spans 14 residues. The CDR3 sequence: CASRYTGSEETQYF. The CDR3 nucleotides are TGTGCCAGCAGGTACACGGGGTCCGAAGAGACCCAGTACTTC.

The chain joins TRBV9 to TRBJ2-3; D might be TRBD2 (6 bases). The CDR3 has 13 amino acids. Between the trimmed V and J ends, which lost 3 bases and 2 bases, there was a span of 7 bases. CDR1 and CDR2 from the germline V gene are SGDLS and YYNGEE. CDR3 protein: CASSGGLTDTQYF. DNA of the CDR3: TGTGCCAGCAGCGGGGGACTCACAGATACGCAGTATTTT. The whole variable domain, filled in from reference TRBV9 and TRBJ2-3, reads DSGVTQTPKHLITATGQRVTLRCSPRSGDLSVYWYQQSLDQGLQFLIQYYNGEERAKGNILERFSAQQFPDLHSELNLSSLELGDSALYFCASSGGLTDTQYFGPGTRLTVL.

This rearrangement joins TRBV3-1 (or the pseudogene TRBV3-2) to TRBJ2-3; 7 nucleotides match TRBD1. The V gene's germline CDR1 is LGHDT and CDR2 YNNKEL (reference sequence). V was clipped by 4 bases and J by 3 bases; unmatched bases: 13. The length of the CDR3 is 17 residues. CDR3: CASSLQSQGVGTDTQYF. For the CDR3, the DNA is TGTGCCAGCAGCCTCCAGTCTCAGGGGGTTGGGACAGATACGCAGTATTTT.

The V call is TRBV20-1, the J call TRBJ2-7; possible D gene TRBD2, 5 bases. Germline V gene lookup returns CDR1 DFQATT and CDR2 SNEGSKA (reference sequence). There are 13 residues in the CDR3. The V and J ends lost 3 bases and 4 bases respectively, with 13 bases between them. CDR3 DNA sequence: TGCAGTGCTAGTACTAGGGTGAGATACGAGCAGTACTTC. Protein sequence: CSASTRVRYEQYF.

The rearrangement joins TRBV2 to TRBJ2-2; tentative D call: TRBD2 (6 bases). Germline CDR1 and CDR2: SNHLY and FYNNEI. V was cut by 6 bases and J by 1 base, with 9 bases left in between. This CDR3 is 14 amino acids long. The CDR3 sequence: CASRGRGNTGELFF. As DNA, the CDR3 is TGTGCCAGCAGGGGGCGGGGGAACACCGGGGAGCTGTTTTTT.

This clone occurred a few times. The chain combines TRBV9 with TRBJ1-1, with 8 bases lining up with TRBD1. V gave up 0 bases and J gave up 9 bases; unmatched junction bases: 31. Germline loops: CDR1 SGDLS, CDR2 YYNGEE. This CDR3 contains 22 residues. In DNA, the CDR3 is TGTGCCAGCAGCGTAGAAATTGGAACCAACCGGGACAGGACTTTGTGTTGGGTTAAAGCTTTCTTT. Amino acid sequence: CASSVEIGTNRDRTLCWVKAFF.